The following is a T cell receptor (beta chain) sequence with its context. Libraries were prepared by immunoSEQ multiplex PCR; TCRdb keeps only in-frame clonotypes and omits some of them. Of fewer than 90,000 clones listed, about 86% are singletons. These data originate in a study of blood T cell repertoires in COVID-19. Turning to the study itself: Acute and convalescent COVID-19 samples came from the United States, Italy and Spain. T cells, B-cell-depleted T cells, or PBMCs provided the cDNA or gDNA that served as material.

V lost 4 bases, J lost 8 bases, and 10 bases stayed unmatched. The CDR3 totals 15 residues. The V gene's germline CDR1 is SGHNT and CDR2 YYREEE (reference sequence). J is TRBJ1-1 and V is TRBV5-4, with 11 bases matching TRBD1. The sequence derives from an elderly woman with active or convalescent COVID-19. Sequenced material: peripheral blood. The CDR3 region has the DNA TGTGCCAGCAGCCCTGGGGGGACAGGGGGTCTGGAAGCTTTCTTT. Its translation is CASSPGGTGGLEAFF.